This T cell receptor (beta chain) was sequenced in a study of shared clonotypes between healthy human individuals. In the naive CD8 group, cells lacked CD45RO and were positively selected for CCR7, so terminally differentiated effector memory CD45RA+ cells were left out. CDR1 is MDHEN, CDR2 SYDVKM, per germline. This CDR3 has 14 amino acids. Between the trimmed V and J ends, which lost 5 bases and 4 bases, there was a span of 12 bases. Study-wide results and limits: The low donor count limited represented genetic and exposure-history diversity.

TCRdb keeps only in-frame clones here, not all; method: immunoSEQ multiplex PCR. The sample carries approximately 2,000,000 clones, 90% to 95% recorded once. On this clone itself: Its antigen is not known.

Sequencing was carried out using naive CD8+ T cells from PBMCs. The clonotype comes from a man in his late teens or twenties in good health. Some clones in this sample may be carry-over from other donors' samples. The chain has TRBV28 and TRBJ2-1; D is possibly TRBD1 (6 bases). CDR3 sequence (DNA): TGTGCCAGCAGTCCCAGGGGAGCATACAATGAGCAGTTCTTC. Residues: CASSPRGAYNEQFF.